These 31 T cell receptor beta chains were all obtained from the same sample, sequenced in a study of cytomegalovirus exposure and HLA in healthy donors. 60 Vbeta and 13 Jbeta primers were used in PCR. Measured with immunoSEQ multiplex PCR; TCRdb has only the in-frame clones, and not every one. The sample yields some 140,000 clones, about 80% seen once. The specimen sequenced was PBMCs. The receptors stem from a man aged 25-45 years in good health and CMV-seronegative.

V gene TRBV21-1 combines with J gene TRBJ1-4; the table's D call, TRBD1, was not checked against the DNA. TRBV21-1 is deemed a pseudogene. CDR3 size: 17 residues. The CDR3 DNA reads as TGTGCCAGCAGCAAAGGGGGGGAACAGGGGGCGAGGGAAAAACTGTTTTTT. Its translation is CASSKGGEQGAREKLFF.

The chain employs TRBV2 and TRBJ2-3, with D possibly TRBD2 on 6 matching bases. Germline V gene lookup returns CDR1 SNHLY and CDR2 FYNNEI. The CDR3 totals 15 residues. Trimming removed 7 bases at V and 5 bases at J, with 19 bases between. The CDR3 DNA reads as TGTGCCAGCACTACTCAGGGACTCCCCCGAGATACGCAGTATTTT. Protein: CASTTQGLPRDTQYF.

This chain uses TRBV6-5 with TRBJ2-5; D is undetermined. The germline V and J ends were trimmed by 6 bases and 3 bases, with 11 bases remaining between them. This CDR3 is 13 amino acids long. Germline lookup yields CDR1 MNHEY and CDR2 SVGAGI. The CDR3 loop is CASSPSLKETQYF. The DNA of the CDR3 is TGTGCCAGCAGCCCCTCCCTAAAAGAGACCCAGTACTTC.

This chain connects TRBV21-1 to TRBJ2-3; whether TRBD2, the table's D call, matches the DNA was not checked. TRBV21-1 is annotated as a pseudogene. This CDR3 contains 15 residues. The CDR3 DNA follows: TGTGCCAGCAGCCATGAGACGGAGAGCACAGATACGCAGTATTTT. The encoded protein is CASSHETESTDTQYF.

The gene calls are TRBV2 and TRBJ2-7; D gene uncertain. V shed 3 bases and J shed 3 bases, with 12 bases lying between them. The CDR3 extends over 14 amino acids. Germline V gene data show CDR1 as SNHLY and CDR2 as FYNNEI. The CDR3 protein is CASSDYPGNYEQYF. The CDR3 DNA sequence: TGTGCCAGCAGTGATTATCCAGGAAACTACGAGCAGTACTTC.

V gene TRBV5-1 combines with J gene TRBJ2-1; 13 bases align to TRBD2. Germline V gene sequence: CDR1 SGHRS, CDR2 YFSETQ. V shed 4 bases, J shed 13 bases, and the junction held 8 bases outside the gene matches. The CDR3 has 14 residues. The CDR3 region has the DNA TGCGCCAGCAGCCCTGGACTAGCGGGAGTGGGTCAGTTCTTC. This encodes CASSPGLAGVGQFF.

CDR3 coding DNA: TGTGCCAGCAGCTCTGGGCTAGCGGAAGGCAATGAGCAGTTCTTC. Amino acid sequence: CASSSGLAEGNEQFF. The gene calls are TRBV13 and TRBJ2-1; 7 nucleotides line up with TRBD2. This CDR3 has 15 amino acids. CDR1 and CDR2 (germline): PRHDT, FYEKMQ (reference sequence). Trimming took 4 bases from V and 6 from J; bases not matched to a gene: 9.

The CDR3 spells CASRDRDGEQYF. CDR3 DNA: TGCGCCAGCAGGGACAGGGACGGCGAGCAGTACTTC. The chain employs TRBV10-1 and TRBJ2-7; 8 bases are shared with TRBD1. CDR1 WNHNN and CDR2 SYGVQD come from the germline V gene (reference sequence). This CDR3 contains 12 residues. J gave up 6 bases and V 6 bases, and 4 bases lay outside the gene matches.

The chain couples TRBV5-1 to TRBJ2-5, with D tentatively TRBD2 (5 bases). Germline V gene sequence: CDR1 SGHRS, CDR2 YFSETQ. The CDR3 has 13 residues. V lost 0 bases and J lost 6, with 9 bases in between. The CDR3 protein is CASSLAGGQTQYF. DNA of the CDR3: TGCGCCAGCAGCTTGGCAGGAGGCCAGACCCAGTACTTC.

V usage is TRBV2 and J usage is TRBJ2-2; 9 bases agree with TRBD1. From germline, CDR1 is SNHLY and CDR2 FYNNEI. Trimming at V came to 6 bases and at J to 5 bases, leaving 13 bases not matched to a gene. The CDR3 is made up of 17 amino acids. The CDR3 sequence is CASSDTARQGGTGELFF. The CDR3 nucleotides read TGTGCCAGCAGCGACACGGCCCGACAGGGGGGAACCGGGGAGCTGTTTTTT.

The chain links TRBV29-1 to TRBJ2-1; D unclear. V gave up 0 bases and J gave up 9 bases, with 15 bases separating them. This CDR3 has 14 amino acids. Germline V gene data show CDR1 as SQVTM and CDR2 as ANQGSEA. The CDR3 region has the DNA TGCAGCGTTGAAGATCTGGGCCCCGGCAGTGAGCAGTTCTTC. Its protein is CSVEDLGPGSEQFF.

The V gene is TRBV2, the J gene TRBJ2-5; 9 positions agree with TRBD2. The length of the CDR3 is 15 residues. CDR1 is SNHLY, CDR2 FYNNEI, per germline. With V trimmed by 4 bases and J by 2 bases, 5 bases remained unmatched. CDR3 DNA sequence: TGTGCCAGCAGTGGCCTTAGCGGGAGACAAGAGACCCAGTACTTC. It specifies CASSGLSGRQETQYF.

Turning to this clone: An end of the junction does not agree with germline; a read error may underlie this. The chain carries TRBV29-1 and TRBJ1-5; D is ambiguous. CDR1 is SQVTM, CDR2 ANQGSEA, per germline. The CDR3 length is 13 residues. Here the CDR3 reads CSVQEGFNQPQHF. The CDR3 region has the DNA TGCAGCGTTCAAGAGGGCTTCAATCAGCCCCAGCATTTT.

The chain uses TRBV10-3 and TRBJ2-3; D not certain. Trimming removed 6 bases from V and 1 base from J, with 20 bases in between. The CDR3 sequence is 17 residues long. From germline, CDR1 is ENHRY and CDR2 SYGVKD. The CDR3 is CAISGALSNRGTDTQYF. DNA for the CDR3: TGTGCCATCAGCGGAGCTCTTAGCAATAGAGGCACAGATACGCAGTATTTT.

The gene calls are TRBV9 and TRBJ1-2; a weak D match, TRBD1 (6 bases). This CDR3 is built from 15 residues. The germline CDR1 and CDR2 sequences are SGDLS and YYNGEE. Between the trimmed V and J ends, which lost 4 bases and 8 bases, there was a span of 21 bases. DNA for the CDR3: TGTGCCAGCAGCCCAAATTACAGGGCTCCAGCGGGCTACACCTTC. Its translation: CASSPNYRAPAGYTF. Looking up the rest from reference TRBV9 and TRBJ1-2 gives the full variable domain: DSGVTQTPKHLITATGQRVTLRCSPRSGDLSVYWYQQSLDQGLQFLIQYYNGEERAKGNILERFSAQQFPDLHSELNLSSLELGDSALYFCASSPNYRAPAGYTFGSGTRLTVV.

This chain connects TRBV5-1 to TRBJ2-7; 10 positions agree with TRBD1. There are 14 residues in the CDR3. The germline gives CDR1 SGHRS, CDR2 YFSETQ. The J segment lost 7 bases and the V segment lost 1 base, leaving 5 bases of the junction unmatched. CDR3 loop: CASSLRQGAGEQYF. Written as DNA, the CDR3 is TGCGCCAGCAGCTTGCGACAGGGGGCAGGGGAGCAGTACTTC.

The rearrangement links TRBV2 to TRBJ2-5; 7 bases are a match to TRBD1. After removal of 5 bases from V and 3 bases from J, the junction contained 6 bases not matched to a gene. Germline V gene lookup returns CDR1 SNHLY and CDR2 FYNNEI. The CDR3 contains 14 residues. The DNA for the CDR3 is TGTGCCAGCAGTCCGGGACAGATAGAAGAGACCCAGTACTTC. Amino acid sequence: CASSPGQIEETQYF.

CDR3 sequence: CASSPTGESNGYTF. The CDR3 bases are TGTGCCAGCTCACCGACAGGGGAATCTAATGGCTACACCTTC. V usage is TRBV18 and J usage is TRBJ1-2; 8 bases are a match to TRBD1. Germline values: CDR1 KGHSH, CDR2 LQKENI. Losses at the gene ends were 3 bases for V and 6 bases for J; bases not matched to a gene: 6. The length of the CDR3 is 14 residues. Combining the CDR3 with reference TRBV18 and TRBJ1-2 gives the whole variable domain NAGVMQNPRHLVRRRGQEARLRCSPMKGHSHVYWYRQLPEEGLKFMVYLQKENIIDESGMPKERFSAEFPKEGPSILRIQQVVRGDSAAYFCASSPTGESNGYTFGSGTRLTVV.

Turning to this clone: One end of the junction varies from germline; a read error may be responsible. The chain is built from TRBV30 and TRBJ2-1; TRBD2 is a possible D gene (7 bases). Germline loops: CDR1 GTSNPN, CDR2 SVGIG (reference sequence). The CDR3 spans 15 residues. The CDR3 sequence is CGQGTIQAPYNEQFF. As DNA, the CDR3 is TGCGGGCAGGGGACTATCCAGGCTCCATACAATGAGCAGTTCTTC.

The rearrangement links TRBV18 to TRBJ1-2, with TRBD1 identical over 7 bases. The CDR3 contains 14 residues. Trimming removed 3 bases from V and 5 bases from J; junction bases left unmatched: 6. Germline V gene data show CDR1 as KGHSH and CDR2 as LQKENI. The CDR3 region has the DNA TGTGCCAGCTCACCCGAGGGGGCCGGGTATGGCTACACCTTC. Its translation: CASSPEGAGYGYTF.

The chain is built from TRBV28 and TRBJ2-3; 9 bases match TRBD2. CDR3 length equals 14 residues. Germline trimming cut 4 bases from V and 14 bases from J; bases unmatched to any gene: 13. Germline lookup yields CDR1 MDHEN and CDR2 SYDVKM. The CDR3 spells CASSSRGPGLAAYF. DNA of the CDR3: TGTGCCAGCAGTTCCAGGGGACCGGGACTAGCTGCGTATTTT.

V and J are TRBV5-1 and TRBJ2-6; D is uncertain. Germline V CDR1 and CDR2: SGHRS, YFSETQ. V lost 4 bases to trimming and J lost 1 base, with 9 bases between them. This CDR3 has 15 residues. The CDR3 nucleotides are TGCGCCAGCAGCCTCCTAGAATCTGGGGCCAACGTCCTGACTTTC. This gives the protein CASSLLESGANVLTF.

This CDR3 is CASSQDDSNPNLYGYTF. CDR3 coding DNA: TGCGCCAGCAGCCAAGATGACTCCAACCCTAACCTCTATGGCTACACCTTC. The V call is TRBV4-1, the J call TRBJ1-2, with unresolved D. The germline CDR1 and CDR2 sequences are MGHRA and YSYEKL. The CDR3 extends over 17 amino acids. Trimming removed 0 bases at V and 4 bases at J, with 18 bases between.

The chain combines TRBV6-6 with TRBJ1-1; D is undetermined. CDR3 length: 11 amino acids. The germline V and J ends were trimmed by 5 bases and 7 bases, with 8 bases remaining between them. CDR1 and CDR2 (germline): MNHNY, SVGAGI (reference sequence). CDR3: CASSPRFEAFF. For the CDR3, the DNA is TGTGCCAGCAGTCCCCGGTTTGAAGCTTTCTTT.

The genes are TRBV7-2 and TRBJ1-2; TRBD1 agrees at 8 bases. The germline V gene encodes CDR1 SGHTA and CDR2 FQGNSA. The CDR3 has 16 residues. The V gene end was trimmed by 7 bases and the J gene end by 4 bases; junction bases not matched to a gene: 14. The CDR3 sequence is CASTKSSRGQSYGYTF. The CDR3 region has the DNA TGTGCCAGCACCAAAAGTAGCAGGGGGCAAAGCTATGGCTACACCTTC.

The chain is built from TRBV10-3 and TRBJ2-5; 12 nucleotides agree with TRBD2. Germline V gene data show CDR1 as ENHRY and CDR2 as SYGVKD. Trimming at V came to 8 bases and at J to 2 bases, leaving 0 bases not matched to a gene. This CDR3 contains 13 residues. The chain's CDR3 is CAIGLAGQETQYF. The DNA of the CDR3 is TGTGCCATCGGACTAGCGGGGCAAGAGACCCAGTACTTC.

The rearrangement joins TRBV19 to TRBJ2-5; weak D call: TRBD1 (7 bases). V lost 3 bases and J 5 bases, leaving 13 bases between the germline ends. The CDR3 extends over 14 amino acids. CDR1 LNHDA and CDR2 SQIVND come from the germline V gene (reference sequence). CDR3 in DNA: TGTGCCAGTAGTATCAGGGGGGCGGGGGAGACCCAGTACTTC. The encoded protein is CASSIRGAGETQYF. The full variable domain, its missing parts supplied by reference TRBV19 and TRBJ2-5, is DGGITQSPKYLFRKEGQNVTLSCEQNLNHDAMYWYRQDPGQGLRLIYYSQIVNDFQKGDIAEGYSVSREKKESFPLTVTSAQKNPTAFYLCASSIRGAGETQYFGPGTRLLVL.

This chain uses TRBV10-2 with TRBJ2-2; the match to TRBD1 covers 7 bases. The CDR3 has 15 residues. V shed 6 bases, J shed 5 bases, and the junction held 9 bases outside the gene matches. CDR1 and CDR2 (germline): WSHSY, SAAADI. Here the CDR3 reads CASRDLTGPTGELFF. The CDR3 DNA follows: TGCGCCAGCAGGGACTTGACAGGGCCAACCGGGGAGCTGTTTTTT.

In this sample, this clone turned up a few times. The genes are TRBV6-6 and TRBJ1-5, with a tentative D call TRBD1 (5 bases). The ends were cut back, 6 bases at V and 0 bases at J, with 12 bases in the middle. The CDR3 contains 15 residues. In germline, CDR1 is MNHNY, CDR2 SVGAGI (reference sequence). For the CDR3, the DNA is TGTGCCAGCAGATTCGACAGAAATAGCAATCAGCCCCAGCATTTT. It translates to CASRFDRNSNQPQHF.

The sample holds one count of this clone. The chain links TRBV5-1 to TRBJ1-1, with D uncertain. Trimming took 1 base from V and 0 from J, leaving 10 bases between them. CDR1 is SGHRS and CDR2 is YFSETQ in the germline V gene. There are 15 residues in the CDR3. DNA for the CDR3: TGCGCCAGCAGCTTGACGGCGCAGGTGAACACTGAAGCTTTCTTT. Encoded protein: CASSLTAQVNTEAFF.

This clone has only one observation. The chain uses TRBV19 and TRBJ2-6, with D perhaps matching TRBD2 (6 bases). Germline V gives CDR1 LNHDA, CDR2 SQIVND (reference sequence). Trimming shortened V by 11 bases and J by 2 bases, and 13 bases separated the two germline ends. This CDR3 spans 14 amino acids. CDR3 sequence: CASRGSPGANVLTF. The CDR3, as DNA: TGTGCCTCCCGGGGGTCTCCTGGGGCCAACGTCCTGACTTTC.